These T cell receptor beta chains were read from a single sample in a study of cytomegalovirus exposure and HLA in healthy donors. Generated by immunoSEQ multiplex PCR, the TCRdb table keeps only in-frame clones and is missing some. The data contain 100,000 to 150,000 clones, about 76% of them seen just once; the ten biggest clones take up about 13%. The sequenced material came from PBMCs. The source is a woman aged 55 to 70 in good health and CMV-seropositive. Each CDR3 is given with its conserved first and last residue. Each record gives: V gene, clone size, CDR3 length, J gene, D gene, CDR3 DNA, CDR3 protein. D genes are given only for firm matches. The size of a clone is reported for some rows only, either as once, few or many, or as a class for expanded clones.

V gene: TRBV29-1; clone size: few; CDR3 length: 11; J gene: TRBJ1-1; D gene: -; CDR3 DNA: TGCAGCGTCGTCCTAGGGGGTGGAGCTTTCTTT; CDR3 protein: CSVVLGGGAFF
V gene: TRBV5-1; clone size: -; CDR3 length: 14; J gene: TRBJ1-2; D gene: TRBD1; CDR3 DNA: TGCGCCAGCAGCTTGGAAGGGACAGGGGGCTCGTTCACCTTC; CDR3 protein: CASSLEGTGGSFTF
V gene: TRBV5-1; clone size: -; CDR3 length: 14; J gene: TRBJ2-4; D gene: TRBD1; CDR3 DNA: TGCGCCAGCAGTTACGGGACAGGGAAAAACATTCAGTACTTC; CDR3 protein: CASSYGTGKNIQYF
V gene: TRBV28; clone size: -; CDR3 length: 15; J gene: TRBJ1-4; D gene: TRBD1; CDR3 DNA: TGTGCCAGCATTTCACCCGGGACAGGGGTTGAAAAACTGTTTTTT; CDR3 protein: CASISPGTGVEKLFF
V gene: TRBV6-5; clone size: -; CDR3 length: 13; J gene: TRBJ1-1; D gene: -; CDR3 DNA: TGTGCCAGCAGTTACTCGAGTAACACTGAAGCTTTCTTT; CDR3 protein: CASSYSSNTEAFF
V gene: TRBV5-5; clone size: -; CDR3 length: 15; J gene: TRBJ2-5; D gene: TRBD1; CDR3 DNA: TGTGCCAGCAGCTTGGTGGCAGGGGGCGGAGAGACCCAGTACTTC; CDR3 protein: CASSLVAGGGETQYF
V gene: TRBV30; clone size: -; CDR3 length: 12; J gene: TRBJ1-2; D gene: -; CDR3 DNA: TGTGCCTGGAGTGTACAGCAGGGAGGTAACACCTTC; CDR3 protein: CAWSVQQGGNTF
V gene: TRBV6-5; clone size: -; CDR3 length: 15; J gene: TRBJ2-5; D gene: -; CDR3 DNA: TGTGCCAGCAGTTCCCCCGAGGCAGGGGCCGAGACCCAGTACTTC; CDR3 protein: CASSSPEAGAETQYF
V gene: TRBV7-2; clone size: -; CDR3 length: 15; J gene: TRBJ1-2; D gene: TRBD1; CDR3 DNA: TGTGCCAGCAGCTTGCCGGGACAGGCGCAAACCTACTACACCTTC; CDR3 protein: CASSLPGQAQTYYTF
V gene: TRBV9; clone size: -; CDR3 length: 15; J gene: TRBJ1-4; D gene: -; CDR3 DNA: TGTGCCAGCAGCCTACGTTGGGAGCCTTCTGAAAAACTGTTTTTT; CDR3 protein: CASSLRWEPSEKLFF
V gene: TRBV7-9; clone size: few; CDR3 length: 16; J gene: TRBJ2-5; D gene: -; CDR3 DNA: TGTGCCTCCTCCGTGGGGGCGGGGGATTCACAAGAGACCCAGTACTTC; CDR3 protein: CASSVGAGDSQETQYF
V gene: TRBV6-7; clone size: -; CDR3 length: 16; J gene: TRBJ2-4; D gene: TRBD1; CDR3 DNA: TGTGCCAGCAGTTACTCCGACAGGGTCGCCAAAAACATTCAGTACTTC; CDR3 protein: CASSYSDRVAKNIQYF
V gene: TRBV9; clone size: few; CDR3 length: 15; J gene: TRBJ2-7; D gene: -; CDR3 DNA: TGTGCCAGCAGCGCGGACAGCACTCCCTATGGCGAGCAGTACTTC; CDR3 protein: CASSADSTPYGEQYF
V gene: TRBV7-8; clone size: -; CDR3 length: 16; J gene: TRBJ2-1; D gene: TRBD2; CDR3 DNA: TGTGCCAGCAGCCAAGTCGGGGGGGGTTCCTACAATGAGCAGTTCTTC; CDR3 protein: CASSQVGGGSYNEQFF
V gene: TRBV27; clone size: -; CDR3 length: 13; J gene: TRBJ2-5; D gene: TRBD2; CDR3 DNA: TGTGCCAGCAGTTTTGGATCGGGGGGAGAGCAGTACTTC; CDR3 protein: CASSFGSGGEQYF
V gene: TRBV4-3; clone size: few; CDR3 length: 14; J gene: TRBJ1-5; D gene: -; CDR3 DNA: TGCGCCAGCAGCCAAGGGGTATGGGCTCAGCCCCAGCATTTT; CDR3 protein: CASSQGVWAQPQHF
V gene: TRBV30; clone size: -; CDR3 length: 15; J gene: TRBJ2-1; D gene: -; CDR3 DNA: TGTGCCTGGAGACTAGACGGGTTTCTAAACAATGAGCAGTTCTTC; CDR3 protein: CAWRLDGFLNNEQFF
V gene: TRBV11-3; clone size: few; CDR3 length: 15; J gene: TRBJ1-1; D gene: -; CDR3 DNA: TGTGCCAGCAGCTTAGATGGTGGGGCCCACACTGAAGCTTTCTTT; CDR3 protein: CASSLDGGAHTEAFF
V gene: TRBV27; clone size: few; CDR3 length: 14; J gene: TRBJ1-1; D gene: -; CDR3 DNA: TGTGCCAGCCGAAACGTGTTAGGGAGCGGGCAAGCTTTCTTT; CDR3 protein: CASRNVLGSGQAFF
V gene: TRBV10-3; clone size: -; CDR3 length: 17; J gene: TRBJ2-3; D gene: TRBD1; CDR3 DNA: TGTGCCATCAGTGAGTCGGCTGGACAGGGCCGCACAGATACGCAGTATTTT; CDR3 protein: CAISESAGQGRTDTQYF
V gene: TRBV5-6; clone size: once; CDR3 length: 13; J gene: TRBJ1-5; D gene: -; CDR3 DNA: TGTGCCAGCAGCTTGCGAGGTTATCGGTCCCAGCATTTT; CDR3 protein: CASSLRGYRSQHF
V gene: TRBV5-1; clone size: -; CDR3 length: 16; J gene: TRBJ2-4; D gene: TRBD2; CDR3 DNA: TGCGCCAGCAGCTTGGGTCTTAGCGGGAGGGCCGACATTCAGTACTTC; CDR3 protein: CASSLGLSGRADIQYF
V gene: TRBV7-9; clone size: -; CDR3 length: 12; J gene: TRBJ1-2; D gene: -; CDR3 DNA: TGTGCCAGCAGCTTATCCGGGAATGGCTACACCTTC; CDR3 protein: CASSLSGNGYTF